This T cell receptor beta chain comes out of a study of blood T cell repertoires in COVID-19. Study-level background: The origin of the acute and convalescent COVID-19 samples was the United States, Italy and Spain. Nucleic acid was either cDNA or gDNA, and it came from T cells, B-cell-depleted T cells, or PBMCs.

Methods used by the authors: Amplification with reference gene primers provided the estimates of nucleated cell counts. Here immunoSEQ multiplex PCR was the method, and the copy in TCRdb shows in-frame clones only, minus some. V and J calls and clone size come straight from that table; D and trimming were deduced from the DNA. The sample shows about 100,000 clones, 88% of them seen only once. Sequences were obtained from peripheral blood. This receptor was obtained from a human donor in a cohort sampled during active COVID-19.

CDR3 sequence: CASSETGGTDTQYF. DNA of the CDR3: TGTGCCAGCAGTGAAACGGGAGGGACAGATACGCAGTATTTT. The chain carries TRBV6-1 and TRBJ2-3; 8 bases agree with TRBD2. Per germline, CDR1 MNHNS and CDR2 SASEGT. V dropped 2 bases and J dropped 3; count of bases not matched to a gene: 1. CDR3 length equals 14 residues.